This T cell receptor (beta chain) is from a study of technical replicates of blood from a handful of donors. The assay was immunoSEQ multiplex PCR, and TCRdb's table has in-frame clones only and misses some. The sample contains roughly 68,000 clones, around 84% of which appear only once. Germline CDR1 and CDR2: SNHLY and FYNNEI. There are 15 residues in the CDR3. Deletions cut 5 bases from V and 0 bases from J, with 11 bases between. Source material: PBMCs. The receptor was derived from a human donor in good health. Some clones in this sample may be carry-over from other donors' samples. The chain carries TRBV2 and TRBJ1-3; no clear D gene. CDR3 residues: CASSMTESSGNTIYF. The DNA for the CDR3 is TGTGCCAGCAGTATGACTGAGAGCTCTGGAAACACCATATATTTT.